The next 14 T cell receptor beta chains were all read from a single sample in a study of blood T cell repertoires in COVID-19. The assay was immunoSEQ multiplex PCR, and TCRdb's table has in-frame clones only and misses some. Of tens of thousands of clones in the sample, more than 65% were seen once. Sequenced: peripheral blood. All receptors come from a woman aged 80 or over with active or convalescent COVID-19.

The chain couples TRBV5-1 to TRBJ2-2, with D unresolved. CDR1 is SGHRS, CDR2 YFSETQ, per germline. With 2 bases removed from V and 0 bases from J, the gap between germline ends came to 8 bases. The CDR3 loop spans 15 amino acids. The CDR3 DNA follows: TGCGCCAGCAGCTTCCGTCCGTCGAACACCGGGGAGCTGTTTTTT. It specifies CASSFRPSNTGELFF.

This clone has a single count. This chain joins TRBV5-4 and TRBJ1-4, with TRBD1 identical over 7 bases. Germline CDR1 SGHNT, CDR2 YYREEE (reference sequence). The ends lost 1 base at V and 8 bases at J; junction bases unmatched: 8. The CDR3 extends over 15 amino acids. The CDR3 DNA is TGTGCCAGCAGCTTGACGTCAGGGGGGAACGAAAAACTGTTTTTT. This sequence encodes CASSLTSGGNEKLFF. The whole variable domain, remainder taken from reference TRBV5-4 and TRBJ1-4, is ETGVTQSPTHLIKTRGQQVTLRCSSQSGHNTVSWYQQALGQGPQFIFQYYREEENGRGNFPPRFSGLQFPNYSSELNVNALELDDSALYLCASSLTSGGNEKLFFGSGTQLSVL.

This CDR3 is CASSSGLAGGQETQYF. CDR3 DNA: TGCGCCAGCAGCTCCGGACTAGCGGGGGGGCAAGAGACCCAGTACTTC. This chain links TRBV5-1 with TRBJ2-5, with TRBD2 matching over 15 bases. The CDR3 has 16 residues. J lost 2 bases, V lost 3 bases, and 2 bases had no gene match. The germline CDR1 and CDR2 sequences are SGHRS and YFSETQ.

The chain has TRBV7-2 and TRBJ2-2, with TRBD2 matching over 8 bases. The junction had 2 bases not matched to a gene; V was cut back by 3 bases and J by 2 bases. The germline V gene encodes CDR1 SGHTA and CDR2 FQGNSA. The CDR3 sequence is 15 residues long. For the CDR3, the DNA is TGTGCCAGCAGCTTGAGCGGGGGTAACACCGGGGAGCTGTTTTTT. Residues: CASSLSGGNTGELFF.

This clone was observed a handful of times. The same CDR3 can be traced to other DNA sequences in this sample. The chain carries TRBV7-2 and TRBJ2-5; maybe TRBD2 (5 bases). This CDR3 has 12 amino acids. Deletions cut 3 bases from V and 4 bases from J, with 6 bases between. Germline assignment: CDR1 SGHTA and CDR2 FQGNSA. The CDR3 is CASSFGVETQYF. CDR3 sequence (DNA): TGTGCCAGCAGCTTCGGGGTAGAGACCCAGTACTTC.

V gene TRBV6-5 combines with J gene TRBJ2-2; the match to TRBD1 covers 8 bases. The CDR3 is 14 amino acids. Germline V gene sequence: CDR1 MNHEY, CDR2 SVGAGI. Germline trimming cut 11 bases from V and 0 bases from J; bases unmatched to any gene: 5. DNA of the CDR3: TGTGCCTCCTGGACAGGGACGAACACCGGGGAGCTGTTTTTT. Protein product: CASWTGTNTGELFF.

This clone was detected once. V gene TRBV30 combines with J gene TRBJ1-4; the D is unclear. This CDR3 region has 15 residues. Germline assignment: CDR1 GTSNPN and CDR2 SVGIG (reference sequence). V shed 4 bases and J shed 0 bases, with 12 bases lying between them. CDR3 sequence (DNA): TGTGCCTGGAAAGCCTCCACAGCAACTAATGAAAAACTGTTTTTT. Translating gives CAWKASTATNEKLFF.

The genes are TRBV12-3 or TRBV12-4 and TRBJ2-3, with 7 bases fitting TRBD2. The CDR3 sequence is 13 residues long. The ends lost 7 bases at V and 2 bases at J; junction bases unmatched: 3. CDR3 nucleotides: TGTGCCAGCACACGGGGGGACACAGATACGCAGTATTTT. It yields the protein CASTRGDTDTQYF.

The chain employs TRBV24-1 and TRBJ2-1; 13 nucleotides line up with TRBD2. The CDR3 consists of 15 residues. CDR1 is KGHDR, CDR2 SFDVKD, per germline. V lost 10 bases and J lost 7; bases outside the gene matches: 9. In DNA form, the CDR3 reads TGTGCCACAGAGACTAGCGGGGGGCCTCTAAATGAGCAGTTCTTC. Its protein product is CATETSGGPLNEQFF.

CDR3 residues: CATRGIGGGTDTQYF. The CDR3 DNA sequence: TGTGCCACCAGAGGGATAGGGGGCGGAACAGATACGCAGTATTTT. The V call is TRBV6-5, the J call TRBJ2-3; the match to TRBD1 covers 7 bases. This CDR3 has 15 residues. The germline gives CDR1 MNHEY, CDR2 SVGAGI. Trimming at V came to 10 bases and at J to 3 bases, leaving 13 bases not matched to a gene.

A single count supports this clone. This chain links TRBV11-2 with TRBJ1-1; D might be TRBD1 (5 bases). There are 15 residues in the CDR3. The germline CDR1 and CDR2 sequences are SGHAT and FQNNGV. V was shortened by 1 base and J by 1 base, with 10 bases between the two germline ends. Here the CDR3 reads CASSLGAGPNTEAFF. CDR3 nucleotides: TGTGCCAGCAGCTTAGGGGCGGGACCGAACACTGAAGCTTTCTTT.

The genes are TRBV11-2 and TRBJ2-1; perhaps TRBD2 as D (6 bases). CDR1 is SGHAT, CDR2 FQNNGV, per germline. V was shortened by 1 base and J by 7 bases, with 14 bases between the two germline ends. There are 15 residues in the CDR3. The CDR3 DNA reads TGTGCCAGCAGCTTAGTGGGACTCCTCTCTAATGAGCAGTTCTTC. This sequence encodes CASSLVGLLSNEQFF. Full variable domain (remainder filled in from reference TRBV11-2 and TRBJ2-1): EAGVAQSPRYKIIEKRQSVAFWCNPISGHATLYWYQQILGQGPKLLIQFQNNGVVDDSQLPKDRFSAERLKGVDSTLKIQPAKLEDSAVYLCASSLVGLLSNEQFFGPGTRLTVL.

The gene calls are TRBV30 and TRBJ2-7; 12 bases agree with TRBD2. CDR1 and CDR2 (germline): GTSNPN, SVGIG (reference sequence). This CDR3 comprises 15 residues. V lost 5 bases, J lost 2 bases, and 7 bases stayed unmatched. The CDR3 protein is CAWSHLAGGTYEQYF. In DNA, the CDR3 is TGTGCCTGGTCTCATCTAGCGGGGGGGACCTACGAGCAGTACTTC.

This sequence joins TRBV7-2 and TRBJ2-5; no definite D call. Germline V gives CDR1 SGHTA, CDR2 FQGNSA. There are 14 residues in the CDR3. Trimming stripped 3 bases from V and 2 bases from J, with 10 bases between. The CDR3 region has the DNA TGTGCCAGCAGCTTTCTCGCGGTACAAGAGACCCAGTACTTC. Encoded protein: CASSFLAVQETQYF. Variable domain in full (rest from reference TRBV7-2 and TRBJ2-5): GAGVSQSPSNKVTEKGKDVELRCDPISGHTALYWYRQSLGQGLEFLIYFQGNSAPDKSGLPSDRFSAERTGGSVSTLTIQRTQQEDSAVYLCASSFLAVQETQYFGPGTRLLVL.